Listed here is a single T cell receptor (beta chain). These data are taken from a study of blood T cell repertoires in COVID-19. As for the study in general: COVID-19 samples, acute and convalescent, were from the United States, Italy and Spain. Sample material is recorded as cDNA or gDNA derived from T cells, B-cell-depleted T cells, or PBMCs.

V gave up 4 bases and J gave up 2 bases, with 14 bases separating them. Germline lookup yields CDR1 GTSNPN and CDR2 SVGIG (reference sequence). This CDR3 region has 14 residues. Under the authors' procedure: Amplifying reference gene primers gave estimates of nucleated cell counts. Data came from immunoSEQ multiplex PCR; TCRdb stores just in-frame clones and leaves some out. That table is the source of V, J and clone size, and D and trimming were worked out from the DNA. This sample has about 140,000 clones, with under 80% found just once. Material: peripheral blood. This clonotype originated in an elderly man with acute or convalescent COVID-19. The chain links TRBV30 to TRBJ2-5; D not resolved. CDR3 protein: CAWNFFGPQETQYF. The CDR3, as DNA: TGTGCCTGGAATTTTTTTGGCCCTCAAGAGACCCAGTACTTC.